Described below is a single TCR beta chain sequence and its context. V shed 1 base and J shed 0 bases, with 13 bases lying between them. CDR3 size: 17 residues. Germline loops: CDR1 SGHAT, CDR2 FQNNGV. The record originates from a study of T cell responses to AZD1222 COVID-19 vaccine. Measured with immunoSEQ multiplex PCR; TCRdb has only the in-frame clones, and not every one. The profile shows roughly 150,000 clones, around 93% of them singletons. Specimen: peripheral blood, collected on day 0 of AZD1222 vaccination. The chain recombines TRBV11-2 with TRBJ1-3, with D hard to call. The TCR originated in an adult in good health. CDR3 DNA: TGTGCCAGCAGCTTAGGTTGGGCTGGGTACTCTGGAAACACCATATATTTT. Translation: CASSLGWAGYSGNTIYF.